The 21 T cell receptor beta chains presented below share a single source sample, sequenced in a study of T cell repertoires in cytomegalovirus infection (dated by TCRdb to the late 2010s). The instrument was an Illumina HiSeq 1500. TCRdb reanalyzed the raw reads on its own, using fastp at Q25 for trimming and MiXCR for clone calling, and kept in-frame beta chains. Each entry merges the rows of one CDR3 protein and shows their most common DNA and genes. Here the sample has more than 150,000 distinct CDR3 sequences; around 20% occur a single time. Of the sample, around 2.7% is held by the ten largest clones. Sequenced: PBMCs. These receptors were collected from a human donor in good health (CMV status not recorded). Some clones in this sample may be carry-over from other donors' samples.

There are many counts of this clonotype. The genes are TRBV7-3 and TRBJ1-2; D is undetermined. Germline V gene data show CDR1 as SGHTA and CDR2 as FQGTGA. The V end was cut by 4 bases, the J end by 8 bases, with 17 bases between. CDR3 length: 14 residues. The DNA for the CDR3 is TGTGCCAGCAGCTCAGGAGTGGGAGGGAGCGGCTACACCTTC. Translating it yields CASSSGVGGSGYTF.

This clonotype has just a few counts. The chain is built from TRBV7-9 and TRBJ1-2; 7 bases are shared with TRBD1. The CDR3 is made up of 14 amino acids. The germline gives CDR1 SEHNR, CDR2 FQNEAQ (reference sequence). V dropped 4 bases and J dropped 5; count of bases not matched to a gene: 7. The CDR3: CASSSEGTDYGYTF. The CDR3 DNA reads as TGTGCCAGCAGCTCTGAAGGGACAGATTATGGCTACACCTTC.

The chain carries TRBV7-2 and TRBJ1-2; D is unclear. The germline gives CDR1 SGHTA, CDR2 FQGNSA. This CDR3 is built from 15 residues. The V and J ends lost 1 base and 7 bases respectively, with 16 bases between them. CDR3 residues: CASSLGRLTVLGYTF. CDR3 DNA sequence: TGTGCCAGCAGCTTAGGACGCTTAACGGTACTTGGCTACACCTTC.

The chain uses TRBV28 and TRBJ1-4; a weak D match, TRBD1 (5 bases). This CDR3 is built from 14 residues. Between the trimmed V and J ends, which lost 4 bases and 3 bases, there was a span of 9 bases. Germline-derived CDR1 and CDR2 are MDHEN and SYDVKM. The CDR3 sequence: CASSSGVSNEKLFF. CDR3 sequence (DNA): TGTGCCAGCAGTTCGGGGGTGTCTAATGAAAAACTGTTTTTT. The whole variable domain, filled in from reference TRBV28 and TRBJ1-4, reads DVKVTQSSRYLVKRTGEKVFLECVQDMDHENMFWYRQDPGLGLRLIYFSYDVKMKEKGDIPEGYSVSREKKERFSLILESASTNQTSMYLCASSSGVSNEKLFFGSGTQLSVL.

This clonotype has ten or more counts. This chain connects TRBV7-2 to TRBJ2-3, with 11 positions matching TRBD1. The germline gives CDR1 SGHTA, CDR2 FQGNSA. The CDR3 totals 16 residues. Trimming at V came to 4 bases and at J to 1 base, leaving 4 bases not matched to a gene. DNA of the CDR3: TGTGCCAGCAGCTCTAGGACAGGGGGCGGCACAGATACGCAGTATTTT. It is translated as CASSSRTGGGTDTQYF.

This clonotype was counted many times. The chain has TRBV7-2 and TRBJ2-1; D is tentatively TRBD1 or TRBD2 (6 bases each). Trimming took 6 bases from V and 3 from J, leaving 15 bases between them. The CDR3 length is 15 residues. Germline CDR1 is SGHTA and CDR2 is FQGNSA. CDR3: CASRTVGGGYNEQFF. CDR3 sequence (DNA): TGTGCCAGCAGGACGGTGGGGGGCGGCTACAATGAGCAGTTCTTC.

At least ten counts were recorded for this clonotype. The chain employs TRBV6-1 and TRBJ2-1; 11 bases agree with TRBD2. The germline V gene encodes CDR1 MNHNS and CDR2 SASEGT. The V and J ends lost 5 bases and 3 bases, in that order; junction bases with no gene match: 18. This CDR3 has 20 amino acids. The CDR3 reads CASSRYRVPSGRRDYNEQFF. The CDR3 DNA sequence: TGTGCCAGCAGTAGATACAGGGTTCCTAGCGGGAGGCGAGACTACAATGAGCAGTTCTTC.

This sequence joins TRBV4-3 and TRBJ1-5, with a possible D match to TRBD1 (6 bases). Germline CDR1 and CDR2: LGHNA and YSLEER. V lost 0 bases and J 6 bases, leaving 15 bases between the germline ends. The CDR3 length is 16 residues. The DNA for the CDR3 is TGCGCCAGCAGCCAAGATTGGCTCAGGGGTGGTCAGCCCCAGCATTTT. Amino acids: CASSQDWLRGGQPQHF.

J is TRBJ1-1 and V is TRBV7-9, with 7 bases matching TRBD1. The germline gives CDR1 SEHNR, CDR2 FQNEAQ (reference sequence). There are 15 residues in the CDR3. V shed 0 bases and J 5 bases; nucleotides not matched to a gene: 6. The CDR3, as DNA: TGTGCCAGCAGCTTAGCGCAAGGGGGCTGGACTGAAGCTTTCTTT. Its protein is CASSLAQGGWTEAFF.

V gene TRBV6-2 or TRBV6-3 combines with J gene TRBJ2-1; D possibly corresponds to TRBD1 (6 bases). V gave up 5 bases and J gave up 6 bases, with 17 bases separating them. There are 15 residues in the CDR3. Germline CDR1 MNHEY, CDR2 SVGEGT. CDR3 nucleotide sequence: TGTGCCAGCAGTAGGGACGAAACAGGGATCAATGAGCAGTTCTTC. Translation gives CASSRDETGINEQFF.

This chain joins TRBV5-1 and TRBJ1-4; 7 bases align to TRBD1. J gave up 6 bases and V 4 bases, and 6 bases lay outside the gene matches. Germline CDR1 is SGHRS and CDR2 is YFSETQ. CDR3 length: 14 residues. The CDR3 loop is CASSPDRADEKLFF. For the CDR3, the DNA is TGCGCCAGCAGCCCCGACAGGGCGGATGAAAAACTGTTTTTT.

This clonotype was observed at least ten times. This sequence joins TRBV6-6 and TRBJ2-7; 8 nucleotides agree with TRBD2. The CDR3 runs 18 residues. Per the germline V gene, CDR1 is MNHNY and CDR2 is SVGAGI (reference sequence). V lost 0 bases, J lost 5 bases, and 15 bases stayed unmatched. Written as DNA, the CDR3 is TGTGCCAGCAGTTACTCGCGGCAGGGACTAGAGAACGGGAACGAGCAGTACTTC. Residues: CASSYSRQGLENGNEQYF.

Points on this clonotype: A much bigger clone sits one base away, suggesting this may be a read error. This rearrangement joins TRBV7-2 to TRBJ2-5, with D perhaps TRBD1 (5 bases). Trimming took 5 bases from V and 2 from J, leaving 9 bases between them. The CDR3 runs to 13 residues. The germline CDR1 and CDR2 sequences are SGHTA and FQGNSA. The CDR3: CASSRQPQETQYF. Here the CDR3 DNA reads TGTGCCAGCAGCCGACAGCCACAAGAGACCCAGTACTTC.

The chain carries TRBV12-3 or TRBV12-4 and TRBJ1-4, with 7 bases fitting TRBD1. This CDR3 has 15 amino acids. Trimming removed 6 bases from V and 10 bases from J; junction bases left unmatched: 14. The CDR3 DNA follows: TGTGCCAGCAGCCACTACAGGGGTCCGGAGACAAAACTGTTTTTT. It encodes CASSHYRGPETKLFF.

The sample holds many counts of this clonotype. The chain combines TRBV18 with TRBJ2-5; TRBD1 aligns across 9 bases. The CDR3 is made up of 15 amino acids. After removal of 5 bases from V and 3 bases from J, the junction contained 7 bases not matched to a gene. Germline lookup yields CDR1 KGHSH and CDR2 LQKENI. Here the CDR3 DNA reads TGTGCCAGCTCAGCCTACAGGGGGCGTGAAGAGACCCAGTACTTC. As protein: CASSAYRGREETQYF.

The V call is TRBV5-1, the J call TRBJ1-2; 9 bases align to TRBD1. With 4 bases clipped from V and 2 bases from J, the junction kept 6 bases outside the gene matches. CDR1 and CDR2 (germline): SGHRS, YFSETQ. CDR3 length: 15 residues. This CDR3 reads CASSQGTGRNYGYTF. The DNA for the CDR3 is TGCGCCAGCAGCCAAGGGACAGGGCGGAACTATGGCTACACCTTC.

A few counts support this clonotype. The chain joins TRBV6-8 to TRBJ2-3, with D possibly called TRBD1 or TRBD2 (5 bases each). This CDR3 spans 14 amino acids. The germline gives CDR1 MNHGY, CDR2 SAAAGT. V lost 7 bases to trimming and J lost 6 bases, with 17 bases between them. Here the CDR3 DNA reads TGTGCCAGCACCGGAGGTCGGGCAGGGGATACGCAGTATTTT. Protein sequence: CASTGGRAGDTQYF.

The V and J genes are TRBV20-1 and TRBJ1-1; D gene uncertain. Trimming pared 0 bases from V and 2 bases from J, leaving 4 bases between. Germline V CDR1 and CDR2: DFQATT, SNEGSKA (reference sequence). CDR3 length: 12 amino acids. The CDR3 protein is CSARDLNTEAFF. The CDR3 bases are TGCAGTGCTAGAGATCTTAACACTGAAGCTTTCTTT.

The V call is TRBV15, the J call TRBJ1-5; maybe TRBD1 (5 bases). Germline V gene data show CDR1 as LNHNV and CDR2 as YYDKDF (reference sequence). The CDR3 has 15 amino acids. V was trimmed by 4 bases and J by 5 bases, leaving 15 bases between them. The CDR3 reads CATSKVGGPDQPQHF. The CDR3 DNA follows: TGTGCCACCAGCAAGGTTGGGGGACCTGATCAGCCCCAGCATTTT.

This clonotype was seen at least ten times. The rearrangement links TRBV12-3 or TRBV12-4 to TRBJ2-7; TRBD1 might be the D (5 bases). The CDR3 runs to 14 residues. V dropped 4 bases and J dropped 6 bases, with 16 bases sitting between them. In DNA, the CDR3 is TGTGCCAGCAGTTATACTTGGACATCTGGCGAGCAGTACTTC. Its protein product is CASSYTWTSGEQYF.

This chain connects TRBV11-3 to TRBJ2-6; no firm D call. CDR1 is SGHNT, CDR2 YENEEA, per germline. The CDR3 covers 13 residues. V lost 5 bases to trimming and J lost 3 bases, with 5 bases between them. Here the CDR3 DNA reads TGTGCCAGCAGCCGTGATGGGGCCAACGTCCTGACTTTC. Translating gives CASSRDGANVLTF.